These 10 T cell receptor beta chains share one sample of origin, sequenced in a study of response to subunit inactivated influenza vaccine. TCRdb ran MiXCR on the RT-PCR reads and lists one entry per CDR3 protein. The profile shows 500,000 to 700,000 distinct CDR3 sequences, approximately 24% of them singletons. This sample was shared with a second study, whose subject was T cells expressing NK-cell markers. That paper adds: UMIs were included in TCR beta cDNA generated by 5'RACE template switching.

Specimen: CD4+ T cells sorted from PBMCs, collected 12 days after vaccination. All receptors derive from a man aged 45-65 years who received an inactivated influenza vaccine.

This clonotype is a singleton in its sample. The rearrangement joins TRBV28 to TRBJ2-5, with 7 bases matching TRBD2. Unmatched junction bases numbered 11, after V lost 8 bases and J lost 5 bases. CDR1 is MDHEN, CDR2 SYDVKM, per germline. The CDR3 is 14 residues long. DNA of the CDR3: TGTGCCAGCGTGCCTAGCGGAGGGTCGGAGACCCAGTACTTC. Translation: CASVPSGGSETQYF.

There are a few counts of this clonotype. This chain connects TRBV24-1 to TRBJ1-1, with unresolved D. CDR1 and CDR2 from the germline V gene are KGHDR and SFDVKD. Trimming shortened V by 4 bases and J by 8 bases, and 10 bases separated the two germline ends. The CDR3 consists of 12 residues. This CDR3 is CATSEAGREAFF. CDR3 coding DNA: TGTGCCACCAGTGAGGCGGGGAGGGAAGCTTTCTTT.

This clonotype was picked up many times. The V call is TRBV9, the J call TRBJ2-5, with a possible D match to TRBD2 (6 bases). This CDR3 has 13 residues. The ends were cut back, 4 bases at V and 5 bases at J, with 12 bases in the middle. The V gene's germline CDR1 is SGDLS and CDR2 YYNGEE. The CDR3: CASSQLGGETQYF. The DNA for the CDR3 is TGTGCCAGCAGCCAACTAGGAGGGGAGACCCAGTACTTC.

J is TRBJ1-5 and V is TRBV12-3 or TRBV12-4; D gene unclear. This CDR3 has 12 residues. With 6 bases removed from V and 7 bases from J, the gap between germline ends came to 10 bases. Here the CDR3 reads CASSDPGQPQHF. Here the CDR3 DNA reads TGTGCCAGCAGCGATCCGGGACAGCCCCAGCATTTT.

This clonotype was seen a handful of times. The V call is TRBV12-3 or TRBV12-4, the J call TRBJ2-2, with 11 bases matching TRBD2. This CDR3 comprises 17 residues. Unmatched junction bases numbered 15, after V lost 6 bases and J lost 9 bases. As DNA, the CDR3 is TGTGCCAGCAGCCCCCCGGGACTAGCGGAACCCTCAAGGGAGCTGTTTTTT. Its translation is CASSPPGLAEPSRELFF.

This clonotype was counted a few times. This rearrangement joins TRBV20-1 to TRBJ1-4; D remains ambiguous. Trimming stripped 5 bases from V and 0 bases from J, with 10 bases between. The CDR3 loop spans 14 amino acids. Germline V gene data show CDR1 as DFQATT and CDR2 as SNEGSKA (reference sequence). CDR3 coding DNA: TGCAGTGCTCCGGACGGTGCAACTAATGAAAAACTGTTTTTT. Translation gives CSAPDGATNEKLFF.

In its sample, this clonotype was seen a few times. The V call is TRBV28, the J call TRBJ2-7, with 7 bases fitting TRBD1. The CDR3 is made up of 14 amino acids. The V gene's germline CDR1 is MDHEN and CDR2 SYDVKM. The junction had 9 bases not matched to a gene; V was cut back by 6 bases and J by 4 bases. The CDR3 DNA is TGTGCCAGCAGGGACCAGACAGGGTGGTACGAGCAGTACTTC. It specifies CASRDQTGWYEQYF.

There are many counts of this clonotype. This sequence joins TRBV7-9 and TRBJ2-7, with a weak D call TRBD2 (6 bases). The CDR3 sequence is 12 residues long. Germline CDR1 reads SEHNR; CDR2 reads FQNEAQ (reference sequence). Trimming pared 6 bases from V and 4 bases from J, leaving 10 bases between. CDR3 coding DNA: TGTGCCAGCAGTTGGGACTCTTACGAGCAGTACTTC. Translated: CASSWDSYEQYF.

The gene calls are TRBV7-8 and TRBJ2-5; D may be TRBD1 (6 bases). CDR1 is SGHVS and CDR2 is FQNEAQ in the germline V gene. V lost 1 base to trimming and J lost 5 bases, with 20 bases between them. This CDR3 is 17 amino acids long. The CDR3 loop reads CASSLGIGQGGHETQYF. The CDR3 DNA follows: TGTGCCAGCAGCTTAGGGATTGGACAAGGGGGACACGAGACCCAGTACTTC.

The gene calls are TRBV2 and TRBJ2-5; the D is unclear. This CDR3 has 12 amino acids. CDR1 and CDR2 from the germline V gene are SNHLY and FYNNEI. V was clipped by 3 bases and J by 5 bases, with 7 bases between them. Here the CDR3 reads CASSDLGETQYF. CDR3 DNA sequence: TGTGCCAGCAGTGACTTGGGGGAGACCCAGTACTTC.